The entry that follows covers one T cell receptor beta chain sequence. The antigen is unknown. This entry comes from a study of CD8+ T cells in alopecia areata. Extracted RNA was reverse transcribed into cDNA, the sequencing template. Assay: immunoSEQ multiplex PCR; the TCRdb copy retains only in-frame clones and omits some. Among 150,000 to 200,000 clones listed, around 71% were seen once. The germline CDR1 and CDR2 sequences are MNHNY and SVGAGI (reference sequence). V gave up 7 bases and J gave up 3 bases; unmatched junction bases: 8. CDR3 length equals 15 residues. General study results and limits: There were also resident alphabeta T cells of normal skin sequenced in scalp samples.

The source is a human donor with alopecia areata. Sequences were derived from CD8+ T cells sorted from blood, sampled at week 0. The chain combines TRBV6-6 with TRBJ2-2, with 7 bases fitting TRBD2. CDR3 DNA sequence: TGTGCCAGCACTCCCGCGGGGGTAGACACCGGGGAGCTGTTTTTT. Translated, it gives CASTPAGVDTGELFF.